This T cell receptor (beta chain) originates from a study of T cell responses to AZD1222 COVID-19 vaccine. The method was immunoSEQ multiplex PCR; TCRdb's version includes in-frame clones alone and lacks a portion of them. The sample has 150,000 or so clones; roughly nine tenths are singletons. This clone has only one observation. The antigen remains undetermined. Points from the study as a whole: The donors showed a predominance of white British ancestry and of females, with possible underestimation of clonal diversity. Spike-specific TCR repertoires showed rising breadth and depth after two AZD1222 doses.

The clonotype was recovered from an adult in good health. Specimen: peripheral blood, collected on day 0 of AZD1222 vaccination.

CDR3 nucleotide sequence: TGTGCCAGCGGACAATACTACAATGAGCAGTTCTTC. Amino acid sequence: CASGQYYNEQFF. The chain links TRBV2 to TRBJ2-1, with D possibly matching TRBD1 (5 bases). CDR1 SNHLY and CDR2 FYNNEI come from the germline V gene. V lost 8 bases to trimming and J lost 3 bases, with 8 bases between them. The CDR3 covers 12 residues.